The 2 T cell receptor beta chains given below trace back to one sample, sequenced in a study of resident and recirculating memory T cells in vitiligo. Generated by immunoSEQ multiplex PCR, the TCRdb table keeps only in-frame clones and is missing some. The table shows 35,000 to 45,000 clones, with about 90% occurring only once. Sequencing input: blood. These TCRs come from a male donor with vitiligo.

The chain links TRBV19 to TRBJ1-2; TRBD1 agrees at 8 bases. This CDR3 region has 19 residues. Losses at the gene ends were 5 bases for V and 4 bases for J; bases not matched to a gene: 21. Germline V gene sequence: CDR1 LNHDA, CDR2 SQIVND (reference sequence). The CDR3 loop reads CASSPRQGTSLEISYGYTF. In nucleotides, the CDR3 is TGTGCCAGTAGTCCGCGACAGGGGACCAGTCTAGAGATTTCCTATGGCTACACCTTC.

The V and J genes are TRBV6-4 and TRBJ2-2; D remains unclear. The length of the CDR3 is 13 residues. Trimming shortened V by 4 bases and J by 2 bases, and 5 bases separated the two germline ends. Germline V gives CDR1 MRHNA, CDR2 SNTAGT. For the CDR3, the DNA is TGTGCCAGCAGTGCGTTCAACACCGGGGAGCTGTTTTTT. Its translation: CASSAFNTGELFF.